Listed here are 30 T cell receptor beta chains from one sample, sequenced in a study of CD8+ T cells in alopecia areata. TCR sequencing used cDNA made by reverse transcription of extracted RNA. The repertoire was sequenced with immunoSEQ multiplex PCR; TCRdb's copy has only in-frame clones and lacks some. The table lists roughly 130,000 clones, around 60% of them singletons, with less than 5.5% in the top ten. Sequences were derived from CD4+ T cells sorted from blood, sampled at week 0. The receptors were gathered from a human donor with alopecia areata.

This clone was detected only once. The V and J genes are TRBV9 and TRBJ2-2; D not resolved. The CDR3 is 16 amino acids. Per the germline V gene, CDR1 is SGDLS and CDR2 is YYNGEE. Deletions cut 0 bases from V and 2 bases from J, with 11 bases between. The CDR3: CASSVGSLGNTGELFF. The CDR3 nucleotides are TGTGCCAGCAGCGTAGGAAGTCTAGGCAACACCGGGGAGCTGTTTTTT.

J is TRBJ2-3 and V is TRBV5-1; 7 bases align to TRBD2. The V and J ends lost 0 bases and 3 bases, in that order; junction bases with no gene match: 4. From germline, CDR1 is SGHRS and CDR2 YFSETQ. The length of the CDR3 is 15 residues. CDR3 coding DNA: TGCGCCAGCAGCTTGGTACAGCGGGGTACAGATACGCAGTATTTT. Translating it yields CASSLVQRGTDTQYF.

The gene calls are TRBV19 and TRBJ2-7; no clear D. CDR1 and CDR2 from the germline V gene are LNHDA and SQIVND (reference sequence). Between the trimmed V and J ends, which lost 2 bases and 3 bases, there was a span of 11 bases. CDR3 length equals 14 residues. CDR3 amino acids: CASSIKDGYYEQYF. The CDR3 DNA follows: TGTGCCAGTAGTATAAAGGACGGATACTACGAGCAGTACTTC.

The sample holds a few counts of this clone. The chain combines TRBV15 with TRBJ1-5; possible D gene TRBD1, 6 bases. The CDR3 is 14 amino acids. Trimming took 4 bases from V and 9 from J, leaving 16 bases between them. Per the germline V gene, CDR1 is LNHNV and CDR2 is YYDKDF (reference sequence). For the CDR3, the DNA is TGTGCCACCAGCAATTACTCTGACAGGCCGCCCCAGCATTTT. Amino acid sequence: CATSNYSDRPPQHF.

V gene TRBV5-1 combines with J gene TRBJ2-3; D call uncertain. This CDR3 has 11 amino acids. V was pared by 5 bases and J by 1 base, with 2 bases between. Germline-derived CDR1 and CDR2 are SGHRS and YFSETQ. The CDR3 nucleotides are TGCGCCAGCAGTCGCACAGATACGCAGTATTTT. Translating it yields CASSRTDTQYF.

The chain employs TRBV30 and TRBJ2-3; 10 bases are a match to TRBD1. V was clipped by 3 bases and J by 2 bases; unmatched bases: 5. The CDR3 covers 15 residues. Germline CDR1 is GTSNPN and CDR2 is SVGIG (reference sequence). CDR3 residues: CAWRMGQGSTDTQYF. DNA of the CDR3: TGTGCCTGGAGGATGGGACAGGGGTCCACAGATACGCAGTATTTT.

This clone was picked up a small number of times. This rearrangement joins TRBV27 to TRBJ2-7, with D tentatively TRBD2 (5 bases). CDR3 length: 15 residues. In germline, CDR1 is MNHEY, CDR2 SMNVEV (reference sequence). V lost 2 bases, J lost 3 bases, and 14 bases lay in between. CDR3 residues: CASSLLAGANYEQYF. In DNA, the CDR3 is TGTGCCAGCAGTTTACTAGCTGGAGCAAACTACGAGCAGTACTTC.

The V call is TRBV4-1, the J call TRBJ1-5, with 11 bases fitting TRBD1. Germline V gene sequence: CDR1 MGHRA, CDR2 YSYEKL. The V segment lost 2 bases and the J segment 4 bases; nucleotides outside the gene matches: 7. The CDR3 contains 17 residues. The CDR3 loop reads CASSQHMDRGRNQPQHF. The CDR3 DNA is TGCGCCAGCAGCCAACATATGGACAGGGGGCGAAATCAGCCCCAGCATTTT.

The rearrangement links TRBV19 to TRBJ1-1; D ambiguous. CDR1 and CDR2 from the germline V gene are LNHDA and SQIVND (reference sequence). This CDR3 comprises 16 residues. Trimming removed 1 base from V and 0 bases from J, with 12 bases in between. The CDR3 nucleotides are TGTGCCAGTAGTATAGGTGGGCAGACTATGAACACTGAAGCTTTCTTT. The encoded protein is CASSIGGQTMNTEAFF.

This clone appeared a single time. J is TRBJ2-3 and V is TRBV7-9, with D perhaps matching TRBD2 (7 bases). The CDR3 is 17 amino acids. Per germline, CDR1 SEHNR and CDR2 FQNEAQ (reference sequence). V was cut by 5 bases and J by 2 bases, with 20 bases left in between. This chain's CDR3 is CASSRPAGGRVTDTQYF. CDR3 sequence (DNA): TGTGCCAGCAGCCGACCGGCCGGGGGGCGAGTCACAGATACGCAGTATTTT.

J is TRBJ2-1 and V is TRBV7-2; TRBD1 agrees at 7 bases. CDR1 SGHTA and CDR2 FQGNSA come from the germline V gene. The J segment lost 1 base and the V segment lost 2 bases, leaving 8 bases of the junction unmatched. This CDR3 has 17 residues. The CDR3, as DNA: TGTGCCAGCAGCTTATATTTAGGGGGCCGGTCCTACAATGAGCAGTTCTTC. Amino acid sequence: CASSLYLGGRSYNEQFF.

The chain recombines TRBV5-4 with TRBJ2-7; D remains unclear. CDR1 SGHNT and CDR2 YYREEE come from the germline V gene (reference sequence). The CDR3 contains 12 residues. Trimming pared 0 bases from V and 3 bases from J, leaving 4 bases between. The CDR3 sequence is CASSLVGYEQYF. Here the CDR3 DNA reads TGTGCCAGCAGCTTGGTGGGCTACGAGCAGTACTTC.

This sequence joins TRBV29-1 and TRBJ2-2; either TRBD1 or TRBD2 may fit D (5 bases each). The V gene lost 7 bases and the J gene lost 9 bases, with 12 bases spanning the gap. This CDR3 comprises 11 residues. CDR1 is SQVTM and CDR2 is ANQGSEA in the germline V gene. CDR3: CSAGTFRELFF. In DNA form, the CDR3 reads TGCAGCGCCGGGACCTTCCGGGAGCTGTTTTTT.

The rearrangement joins TRBV27 to TRBJ2-1, with D unresolved. This CDR3 region has 13 residues. Germline values: CDR1 MNHEY, CDR2 SMNVEV (reference sequence). V was cut by 6 bases and J by 5 bases, with 11 bases left in between. The CDR3: CASRPRTNNEQFF. In DNA form, the CDR3 reads TGTGCCAGCAGGCCTCGGACGAACAATGAGCAGTTCTTC.

The chain recombines TRBV15 with TRBJ2-3; maybe TRBD1 (6 bases). Germline V gene sequence: CDR1 LNHNV, CDR2 YYDKDF (reference sequence). This CDR3 is 16 amino acids long. Trimming shortened V by 0 bases and J by 5 bases, and 15 bases separated the two germline ends. In DNA, the CDR3 is TGTGCCACCAGCAGAGAGCGGGCCTTACAGGGAGATACGCAGTATTTT. Translation gives CATSRERALQGDTQYF.

The rearrangement links TRBV30 to TRBJ1-5, with D perhaps TRBD1 (6 bases). There are 13 residues in the CDR3. Germline V lookup: CDR1 GTSNPN, CDR2 SVGIG (reference sequence). Trimming stripped 1 base from V and 4 bases from J, with 8 bases between. CDR3 region: CAWSERGNQPQHF. The DNA of the CDR3 is TGTGCCTGGAGTGAAAGGGGGAATCAGCCCCAGCATTTT.

The gene calls are TRBV7-9 and TRBJ1-2, with unresolved D. Trimming pared 6 bases from V and 5 bases from J, leaving 10 bases between. The CDR3 loop spans 12 amino acids. Germline CDR1 and CDR2: SEHNR and FQNEAQ (reference sequence). The CDR3 protein is CASSGEEYGYTF. The CDR3 region has the DNA TGTGCCAGCAGTGGGGAGGAGTATGGCTACACCTTC.

The chain couples TRBV25-1 to TRBJ2-2; 7 bases align to TRBD1. The V and J ends lost 5 bases and 7 bases, in that order; junction bases with no gene match: 7. The CDR3 runs to 14 residues. Looked up from germline, CDR1 is MGHDK and CDR2 is SYGVNS. The CDR3 DNA reads as TGTGCCAGCAGTAGGAGGACAGGCGGCGGGGAGCTGTTTTTT. This codes for CASSRRTGGGELFF. The full variable domain, with the rest looked up from reference TRBV25-1 and TRBJ2-2, is EADIYQTPRYLVIGTGKKITLECSQTMGHDKMYWYQQDPGMELHLIHYSYGVNSTEKGDLSSESTVSRIRTEHFPLTLESARPSHTSQYLCASSRRTGGGELFFGEGSRLTVL.

The V call is TRBV27, the J call TRBJ2-5; 10 bases are a match to TRBD2. In germline, CDR1 is MNHEY, CDR2 SMNVEV (reference sequence). V dropped 5 bases and J dropped 5; count of bases not matched to a gene: 11. This CDR3 is built from 16 residues. The chain's CDR3 is CASSALPAGGRETQYF. CDR3 nucleotides: TGTGCCAGCAGTGCCCTACCAGCGGGGGGGCGTGAGACCCAGTACTTC.

The V call is TRBV2, the J call TRBJ1-1, with 7 bases that match TRBD1. V gave up 7 bases and J gave up 5 bases; unmatched junction bases: 7. Germline values: CDR1 SNHLY, CDR2 FYNNEI. The CDR3 consists of 13 residues. The chain's CDR3 is CASTFQGGTEAFF. CDR3 nucleotide sequence: TGTGCCAGCACGTTCCAGGGGGGGACTGAAGCTTTCTTT.

V is TRBV18 and J is TRBJ2-5; either TRBD1 or TRBD2 may supply D (6 bases each). Germline V lookup: CDR1 KGHSH, CDR2 LQKENI. The CDR3 runs 15 residues. V gave up 1 base and J gave up 3 bases, with 12 bases separating them. The CDR3 protein is CASSPLGGAEETQYF. The CDR3 DNA is TGTGCCAGCTCACCACTGGGGGGCGCGGAAGAGACCCAGTACTTC.

This clone was seen a handful of times. This chain joins TRBV10-3 and TRBJ1-2, with D unclear. With 6 bases removed from V and 8 bases from J, the gap between germline ends came to 19 bases. Germline V gene data show CDR1 as ENHRY and CDR2 as SYGVKD. CDR3 length: 14 residues. CDR3 DNA sequence: TGTGCCATCAGGGCCGGAGGGTCCTTAGGAGGCTACACCTTC. It codes for CAIRAGGSLGGYTF.

The chain joins TRBV21-1 to TRBJ2-2; the table assigns TRBD2, which was not confirmed against the DNA. TRBV21-1 is an annotated pseudogene. The CDR3 extends over 17 amino acids. The CDR3 sequence is CASSPKGRDQNTGELFF. CDR3 nucleotide sequence: TGTGCCAGCAGCCCCAAAGGCCGGGATCAGAACACCGGGGAGCTGTTTTTT.

This chain links TRBV6-5 with TRBJ1-1, with a possible D match to TRBD1 (5 bases). CDR1 and CDR2 (germline): MNHEY, SVGAGI. The CDR3 has 14 residues. V lost 7 bases and J lost 5, with 17 bases in between. CDR3: CASMGGAGETEAFF. Here the CDR3 DNA reads TGTGCCAGCATGGGAGGGGCGGGGGAGACTGAAGCTTTCTTT.

This clone was counted a few times. The chain links TRBV29-1 to TRBJ1-5, with 7 nucleotides matching TRBD1. Trimming took 6 bases from V and 0 from J; bases not matched to a gene: 8. CDR1 is SQVTM, CDR2 ANQGSEA, per germline. The CDR3 is 15 amino acids. The CDR3 DNA is TGCAGCGTGGCAGGGGGTACAGATAGCAATCAGCCCCAGCATTTT. Residues: CSVAGGTDSNQPQHF.

V gene TRBV5-1 combines with J gene TRBJ2-5, with 7 bases identical to TRBD2. The V gene end was trimmed by 2 bases and the J gene end by 2 bases; junction bases not matched to a gene: 9. Germline V gene sequence: CDR1 SGHRS, CDR2 YFSETQ. This CDR3 is 16 amino acids long. The DNA of the CDR3 is TGCGCCAGCAGCTTAGGGTCTAGCGGATATCAAGAGACCCAGTACTTC. It is translated as CASSLGSSGYQETQYF.

This clone was detected only once. The V gene is TRBV30, the J gene TRBJ1-1; no clear D gene. V lost 3 bases to trimming and J lost 3 bases, with 14 bases between them. CDR1 and CDR2 from the germline V gene are GTSNPN and SVGIG (reference sequence). This CDR3 comprises 14 residues. As DNA, the CDR3 is TGTGCCTGGAGGACGCGGGGAGACTACACTGAAGCTTTCTTT. Translation gives CAWRTRGDYTEAFF.

This clone has a count of ten or more. V gene TRBV6-5 combines with J gene TRBJ1-5; D gene unclear. CDR1 MNHEY and CDR2 SVGAGI come from the germline V gene. V was clipped by 6 bases and J by 4 bases, with 13 bases between them. This CDR3 has 14 amino acids. The CDR3 nucleotides read TGTGCCAGCAGGGCCAGGAGCTATAATCAGCCCCAGCATTTT. Translation gives CASRARSYNQPQHF.

This clone has more than one count but fewer than ten. This chain joins TRBV19 and TRBJ1-1; 7 bases fit TRBD1. The V gene end was trimmed by 4 bases and the J gene end by 2 bases; junction bases not matched to a gene: 4. CDR3 length equals 14 residues. CDR1 is LNHDA and CDR2 is SQIVND in the germline V gene (reference sequence). Written as DNA, the CDR3 is TGTGCCAGTAGTACGAGGACAGGTAACACTGAAGCTTTCTTT. It is translated as CASSTRTGNTEAFF.

The sample holds a few counts of this clone. The chain combines TRBV9 with TRBJ2-3, with a tentative D call TRBD1 (5 bases). Trimming pared 4 bases from V and 6 bases from J, leaving 15 bases between. The CDR3 runs to 14 residues. Germline V gives CDR1 SGDLS, CDR2 YYNGEE. CDR3 DNA sequence: TGTGCCAGCAGCCAGGGCCCTCTTGGGGATACGCAGTATTTT. Translation gives CASSQGPLGDTQYF.